This entry is about one TCR beta chain. Its antigen is still unknown. These data come from a study of graft-versus-host responses after intestinal transplantation. Germline loops: CDR1 WNHNN, CDR2 SYGVQD (reference sequence). The length of the CDR3 is 18 residues. Trimming stripped 8 bases from V and 0 bases from J, with 20 bases between. Clones were sequenced by immunoSEQ multiplex PCR, and TCRdb holds only the in-frame ones, with some missing. The table lists about 90,000 clones, roughly four fifths of them singletons. The V and J genes are TRBV10-1 and TRBJ2-6; tentatively, D is TRBD1 (5 bases). The TCR was taken from a human donor who received an intestinal transplant. The material sequenced was unstimulated CD8+ T cells sorted from spleen or lymph node cells, taken before intestinal transplant. DNA for the CDR3: TGCGCCAGCCCTGTAGGGGTGATGGGCCCCTCTGGGGCCAACGTCCTGACTTTC. It translates to CASPVGVMGPSGANVLTF.